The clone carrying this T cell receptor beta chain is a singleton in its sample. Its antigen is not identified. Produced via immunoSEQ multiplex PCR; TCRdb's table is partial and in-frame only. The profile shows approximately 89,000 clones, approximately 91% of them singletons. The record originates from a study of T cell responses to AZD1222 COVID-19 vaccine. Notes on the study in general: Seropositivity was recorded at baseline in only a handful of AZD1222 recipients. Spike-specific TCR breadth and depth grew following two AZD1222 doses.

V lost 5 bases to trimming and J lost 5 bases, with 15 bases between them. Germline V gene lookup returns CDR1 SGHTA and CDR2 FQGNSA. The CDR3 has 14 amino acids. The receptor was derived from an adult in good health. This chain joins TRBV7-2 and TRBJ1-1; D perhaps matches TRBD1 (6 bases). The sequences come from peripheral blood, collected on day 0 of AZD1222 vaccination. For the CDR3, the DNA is TGTGCCAGCAGCGGGGGCAGGGTAGGGACTGAAGCTTTCTTT. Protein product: CASSGGRVGTEAFF.